The present TCR beta chain was sequenced within a study of blood T cell repertoires in COVID-19. For the study at large: COVID-19 samples from acute and convalescent phases originated in the United States, Italy and Spain. In each case, the material was cDNA or gDNA derived from T cells, B-cell-depleted T cells, or PBMCs.

The CDR3 loop spans 15 amino acids. Per the germline V gene, CDR1 is GTSNPN and CDR2 is SVGIG (reference sequence). Trimming shortened V by 6 bases and J by 5 bases, and 17 bases separated the two germline ends. In the original processing: Reference gene primer amplification in the assay estimated nucleated cell counts. Repertoires were generated with immunoSEQ multiplex PCR, while TCRdb's copy carries only in-frame clones and drops some. The D gene and trimming were derived from the DNA, and the V and J assignments and clone size from that table. The sample lists some 40,000 clones; roughly 80% were seen once.

The chain is built from TRBV30 and TRBJ1-6, with D possibly being TRBD1 (5 bases). The sequencing sample was made of peripheral blood. The origin of this receptor is a man aged 60-69 years in a cohort sampled during active COVID-19. DNA of the CDR3: TGTGCCTGTCCAAGCCAGGGTTTAAATAATTCACCCCTCCACTTT. Its protein product is CACPSQGLNNSPLHF. The variable domain in full, with the rest retrieved from reference TRBV30 and TRBJ1-6, is SQTIHQWPATLVQPVGSPLSLECTVEGTSNPNLYWYRQAAGRGLQLLFYSVGIGQISSEVPQNLSASRPQDRQFILSSKKLLLSDSGFYLCACPSQGLNNSPLHFGNGTRLTVT.